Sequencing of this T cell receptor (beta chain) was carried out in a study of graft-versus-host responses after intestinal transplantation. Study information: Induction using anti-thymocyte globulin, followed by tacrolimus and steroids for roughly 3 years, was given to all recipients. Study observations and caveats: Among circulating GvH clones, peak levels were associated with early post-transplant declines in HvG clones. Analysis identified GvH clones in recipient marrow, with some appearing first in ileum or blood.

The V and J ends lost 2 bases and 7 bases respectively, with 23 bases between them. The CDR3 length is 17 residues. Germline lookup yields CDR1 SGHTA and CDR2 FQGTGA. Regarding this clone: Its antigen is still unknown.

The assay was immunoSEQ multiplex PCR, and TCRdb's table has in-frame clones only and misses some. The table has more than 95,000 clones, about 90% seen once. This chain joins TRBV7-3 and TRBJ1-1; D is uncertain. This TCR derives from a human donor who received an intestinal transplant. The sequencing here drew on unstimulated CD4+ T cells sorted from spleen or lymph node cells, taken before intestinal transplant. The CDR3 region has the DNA TGTGCCAGCAGCTTATTCCCCCCGACCGGACCTAGCGATGAAGCTTTCTTT. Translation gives CASSLFPPTGPSDEAFF. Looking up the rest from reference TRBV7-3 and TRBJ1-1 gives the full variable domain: GAGVSQTPSNKVTEKGKYVELRCDPISGHTALYWYRQSLGQGPEFLIYFQGTGAADDSGLPNDRFFAVRPEGSVSTLKIQRTERGDSAVYLCASSLFPPTGPSDEAFFGQGTRLTVV.